Following are 3 T cell receptor beta chains from one sample sequenced in a study of T cell changes during pregnancy in multiple sclerosis. Clones were sequenced by immunoSEQ multiplex PCR, and TCRdb holds only the in-frame ones, with some missing. Among tens of thousands of clones, 80% to 90% were seen once, and the ten largest hold approximately 0.79%. The sequencing used CD4+ T cells from peripheral blood mononuclear cells, collected in the second trimester of pregnancy. Every receptor here comes from a female donor with multiple sclerosis, enrolled in a pregnancy study.

This clone was detected only once. V usage is TRBV5-1 and J usage is TRBJ2-3; unclear D gene. CDR3 length equals 13 residues. Germline CDR1 SGHRS, CDR2 YFSETQ. Deletions cut 4 bases from V and 2 bases from J, with 8 bases between. Written as DNA, the CDR3 is TGCGCCAGCAGCCTAGACCACACAGATACGCAGTATTTT. It codes for CASSLDHTDTQYF.

The CDR3: CASSIGTSLDTGELFF. CDR3 DNA: TGTGCCAGTAGTATTGGAACTAGCCTCGACACCGGGGAGCTGTTTTTT. The chain links TRBV19 to TRBJ2-2; tentative D call: TRBD2 (6 bases). This CDR3 has 16 residues. V shed 3 bases and J shed 3 bases, with 14 bases lying between them. Germline V gives CDR1 LNHDA, CDR2 SQIVND (reference sequence).

The rearrangement uses TRBV4-3 and TRBJ2-7; weak D call: TRBD2 (5 bases). This CDR3 region has 13 residues. V was clipped by 1 base and J by 6 bases, with 10 bases between them. The germline gives CDR1 LGHNA, CDR2 YSLEER. CDR3 loop: CASSQVGESEQYF. For the CDR3, the DNA is TGCGCCAGCAGCCAAGTCGGGGAAAGCGAGCAGTACTTC.